These 16 T cell receptor beta chains were sequenced from one sample in a study of cytomegalovirus exposure and HLA in healthy donors. PCR employed 60 Vbeta and 13 Jbeta primers. Data came from immunoSEQ multiplex PCR; TCRdb stores just in-frame clones and leaves some out. The table has roughly 200,000 clones, approximately 80% seen once. The sample consisted of PBMCs. The source of these receptors is a man under 40 in good health and CMV-seronegative.

This clone was seen just once. The chain combines TRBV18 with TRBJ2-7; a possible D gene is TRBD1 (6 bases). Germline CDR1 and CDR2: KGHSH and LQKENI. The CDR3 loop spans 13 amino acids. The V end was cut by 3 bases, the J end by 1 base, with 7 bases between. The CDR3 DNA is TGTGCCAGCTCACCCCAGGGGTCCTACGAGCAGTACTTC. It translates to CASSPQGSYEQYF.

The rearrangement joins TRBV5-1 to TRBJ2-5, with TRBD1 matching 9 bases. The CDR3 has 15 amino acids. CDR1 and CDR2 (germline): SGHRS, YFSETQ. Trimming cost V 4 bases and J 3 bases; bases outside gene matches: 7. The CDR3 DNA is TGCGCCAGCAGCGTCAAAACAGGGGGCAAAGAGACCCAGTACTTC. Residues: CASSVKTGGKETQYF.

CDR3 nucleotides: TGTGCCAGCAGTGACAAACGACAGGGGGCTGTATCACCCCTCCACTTT. The encoded protein is CASSDKRQGAVSPLHF. This rearrangement joins TRBV6-4 to TRBJ1-6; TRBD1 matches at 10 bases. Germline V gene lookup returns CDR1 MRHNA and CDR2 SNTAGT. Trimming cost V 2 bases and J 10 bases; bases outside gene matches: 8. The CDR3 consists of 16 residues.

This chain links TRBV5-1 with TRBJ2-2; 10 bases are shared with TRBD1. J was trimmed by 6 bases and V by 0 bases; bases with no gene match: 8. This CDR3 has 17 residues. Germline V gene sequence: CDR1 SGHRS, CDR2 YFSETQ. The CDR3 DNA reads as TGCGCCAGCAGCTTGGGTCCCGGGACAGGGGCTCCCGGGGAGCTGTTTTTT. Translating it yields CASSLGPGTGAPGELFF.

The count of this clone is one. The V call is TRBV5-4, the J call TRBJ2-3; 10 bases map to TRBD2. This CDR3 comprises 17 residues. V was clipped by 4 bases and J by 4 bases; unmatched bases: 12. The germline gives CDR1 SGHNT, CDR2 YYREEE (reference sequence). CDR3 DNA sequence: TGTGCCAGCAGCCGTCGGACTAGCGGTGGCATTGCAGATACGCAGTATTTT. Its translation: CASSRRTSGGIADTQYF.

The chain couples TRBV28 to TRBJ1-5, with 7 bases identical to TRBD1. The CDR3 covers 14 residues. Per the germline V gene, CDR1 is MDHEN and CDR2 is SYDVKM. V lost 5 bases and J lost 13; bases outside the gene matches: 14. The CDR3 DNA reads TGTGCCAGCAGTCAACCTTTGGGGGACAGCTCTCAGCATTTT. This codes for CASSQPLGDSSQHF. The whole variable domain, filled in from reference TRBV28 and TRBJ1-5, reads DVKVTQSSRYLVKRTGEKVFLECVQDMDHENMFWYRQDPGLGLRLIYFSYDVKMKEKGDIPEGYSVSREKKERFSLILESASTNQTSMYLCASSQPLGDSSQHFGDGTRLSIL.

This sequence joins TRBV7-6 and TRBJ2-3, with 8 bases aligning to TRBD2. CDR3 length: 16 residues. Germline V CDR1 and CDR2: SGHVS, FNYEAQ. With V trimmed by 5 bases and J by 0 bases, 7 bases remained unmatched. The CDR3 is CASSPLSGGSTDTQYF. In nucleotides, the CDR3 is TGTGCCAGCAGCCCCCTTTCGGGGGGGAGCACAGATACGCAGTATTTT.

The V call is TRBV28, the J call TRBJ1-5; 10 positions match TRBD1. The CDR3 extends over 15 amino acids. Germline loops: CDR1 MDHEN, CDR2 SYDVKM. Trimming cost V 3 bases and J 6 bases; bases outside gene matches: 5. The CDR3 reads CASSLTRDRGQPQHF. The CDR3 nucleotides are TGTGCCAGCAGTTTGACGAGGGACAGGGGTCAGCCCCAGCATTTT.

V usage is TRBV18 and J usage is TRBJ1-5, with D possibly matching TRBD1 (6 bases). Germline V lookup: CDR1 KGHSH, CDR2 LQKENI. V gave up 6 bases and J gave up 5 bases, with 17 bases separating them. CDR3 size: 15 residues. The CDR3 reads CASSSGTTSYQPQHF. The CDR3 nucleotides read TGTGCCAGCTCCTCCGGGACAACGAGTTATCAGCCCCAGCATTTT.

A few counts support this clone. The CDR3 coding sequence is TGTGCCAGCAGCTTGAATAGCGGGGGATCCGGGGAGCTGTTTTTT. Translation: CASSLNSGGSGELFF. The genes are TRBV5-4 and TRBJ2-2; 9 nucleotides line up with TRBD2. The CDR3 totals 15 residues. V trimming: 1 base; J trimming: 6 bases; junction bases outside the gene matches: 4. Germline V CDR1 and CDR2: SGHNT, YYREEE (reference sequence).

This clone was counted only a few times. V usage is TRBV27 and J usage is TRBJ1-1, with 8 bases that match TRBD1. CDR3 size: 14 residues. Germline CDR1 and CDR2: MNHEY and SMNVEV (reference sequence). J was trimmed by 5 bases and V by 6 bases; bases with no gene match: 8. The CDR3 bases are TGTGCCAGCAGCAGACAGGGGTCGGGGACTGAAGCTTTCTTT. It encodes CASSRQGSGTEAFF.

This chain joins TRBV6-5 and TRBJ1-2, with D possibly TRBD1 on 5 matching bases. Germline V CDR1 and CDR2: MNHEY, SVGAGI. With 5 bases removed from V and 7 bases from J, the gap between germline ends came to 20 bases. There are 15 residues in the CDR3. CDR3 in amino acids: CASSSRVGGDGGYTF. DNA of the CDR3: TGTGCCAGCAGTAGTCGAGTGGGGGGGGACGGTGGCTACACCTTC.

This rearrangement joins TRBV5-1 to TRBJ1-6; 8 positions agree with TRBD1. V trimming: 2 bases; J trimming: 6 bases; junction bases outside the gene matches: 7. CDR1 and CDR2 from the germline V gene are SGHRS and YFSETQ. The CDR3 extends over 16 amino acids. CDR3: CASSLGGDRINSPLHF. The CDR3 nucleotides read TGCGCCAGCAGCTTAGGAGGGGACAGGATTAATTCACCCCTCCACTTT. Variable domain in full (rest from reference TRBV5-1 and TRBJ1-6): KAGVTQTPRYLIKTRGQQVTLSCSPISGHRSVSWYQQTPGQGLQFLFEYFSETQRNKGNFPGRFSGRQFSNSRSEMNVSTLELGDSALYLCASSLGGDRINSPLHFGNGTRLTVT.

The chain carries TRBV6-6 and TRBJ2-7; 11 nucleotides match TRBD1. The J segment lost 7 bases and the V segment lost 4 bases, leaving 12 bases of the junction unmatched. Germline loops: CDR1 MNHNY, CDR2 SVGAGI (reference sequence). This CDR3 has 16 amino acids. As DNA, the CDR3 is TGTGCCAGCAGTTTTGGACAGGGGGCCTCTCTATGTGAGCAGTACTTC. Residues: CASSFGQGASLCEQYF.

V usage is TRBV5-1 and J usage is TRBJ2-5, with TRBD2 matching over 7 bases. The CDR3 sequence is 13 residues long. Germline CDR1 and CDR2: SGHRS and YFSETQ. V shed 5 bases and J 5 bases; nucleotides not matched to a gene: 6. CDR3 protein: CASRVEAGETQYF. The CDR3 nucleotides read TGCGCCAGCAGGGTCGAAGCGGGGGAGACCCAGTACTTC.

CDR3 sequence: CASSLAGHYEQYF. The CDR3, as DNA: TGCGCCAGCAGCTTGGCGGGACATTACGAGCAGTACTTC. The chain recombines TRBV5-1 with TRBJ2-7; D perhaps matches TRBD1 (6 bases). V shed 0 bases and J shed 4 bases, with 8 bases lying between them. Per the germline V gene, CDR1 is SGHRS and CDR2 is YFSETQ. The CDR3 is 13 amino acids.